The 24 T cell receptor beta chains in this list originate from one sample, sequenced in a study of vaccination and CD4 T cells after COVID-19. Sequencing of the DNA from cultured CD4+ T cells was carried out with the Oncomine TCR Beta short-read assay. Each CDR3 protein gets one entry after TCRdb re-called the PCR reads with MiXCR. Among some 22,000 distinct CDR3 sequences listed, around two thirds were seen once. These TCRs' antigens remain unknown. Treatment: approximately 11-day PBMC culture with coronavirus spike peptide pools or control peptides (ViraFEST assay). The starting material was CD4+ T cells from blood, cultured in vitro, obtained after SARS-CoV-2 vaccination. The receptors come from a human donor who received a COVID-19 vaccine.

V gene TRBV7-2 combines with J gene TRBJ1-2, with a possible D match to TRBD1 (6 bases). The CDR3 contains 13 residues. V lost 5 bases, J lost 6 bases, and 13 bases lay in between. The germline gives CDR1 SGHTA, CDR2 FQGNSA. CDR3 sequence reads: CASSHTNRDGYTF. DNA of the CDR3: TGTGCCAGCAGCCACACTAACAGGGATGGCTACACCTTC.

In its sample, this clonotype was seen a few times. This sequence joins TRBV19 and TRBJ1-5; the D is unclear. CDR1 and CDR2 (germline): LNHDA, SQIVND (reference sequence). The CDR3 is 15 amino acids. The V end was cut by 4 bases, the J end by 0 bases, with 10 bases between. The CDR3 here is CASSRAGLSNQPQHF. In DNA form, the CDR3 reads TGTGCCAGTAGTAGGGCAGGCCTTAGCAATCAGCCCCAGCATTTT.

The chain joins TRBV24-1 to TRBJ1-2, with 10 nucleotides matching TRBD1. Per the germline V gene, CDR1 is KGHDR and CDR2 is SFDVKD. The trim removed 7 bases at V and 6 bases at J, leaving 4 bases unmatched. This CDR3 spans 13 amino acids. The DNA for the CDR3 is TGTGCCACCAGCCTGACAGGGGGCAATGGCTACACCTTC. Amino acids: CATSLTGGNGYTF.

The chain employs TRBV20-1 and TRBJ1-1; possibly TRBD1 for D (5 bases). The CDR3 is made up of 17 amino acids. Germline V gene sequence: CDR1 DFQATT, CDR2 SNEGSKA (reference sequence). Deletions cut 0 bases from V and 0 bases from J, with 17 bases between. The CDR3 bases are TGCAGTGCTAGAGATCCCGGTGGGGCAGGGATGAACACTGAAGCTTTCTTT. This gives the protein CSARDPGGAGMNTEAFF.

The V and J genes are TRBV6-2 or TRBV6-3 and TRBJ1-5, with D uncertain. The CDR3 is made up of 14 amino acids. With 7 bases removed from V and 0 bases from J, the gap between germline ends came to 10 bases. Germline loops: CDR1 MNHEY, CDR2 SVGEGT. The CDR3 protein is CASKVEYSNQPQHF. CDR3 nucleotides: TGTGCCAGCAAGGTAGAGTATAGCAATCAGCCCCAGCATTTT.

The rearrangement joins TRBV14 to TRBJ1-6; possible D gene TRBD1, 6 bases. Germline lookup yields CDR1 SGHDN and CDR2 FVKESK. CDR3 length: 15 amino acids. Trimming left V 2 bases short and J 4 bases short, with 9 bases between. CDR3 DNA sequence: TGTGCCAGCAGCCAACTACAGGGATATAATTCACCCCTCCACTTT. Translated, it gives CASSQLQGYNSPLHF.

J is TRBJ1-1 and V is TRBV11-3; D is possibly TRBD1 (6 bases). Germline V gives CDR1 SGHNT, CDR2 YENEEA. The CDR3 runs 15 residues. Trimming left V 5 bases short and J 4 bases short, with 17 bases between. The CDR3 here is CASSASGRGGTEAFF. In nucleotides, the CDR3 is TGTGCCAGCAGCGCGTCAGGGAGGGGGGGCACTGAAGCTTTCTTT.

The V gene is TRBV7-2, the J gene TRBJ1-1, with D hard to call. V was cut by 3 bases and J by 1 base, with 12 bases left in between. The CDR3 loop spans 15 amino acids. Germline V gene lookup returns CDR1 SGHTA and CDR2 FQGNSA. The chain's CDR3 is CASSFVGGRNTEAFF. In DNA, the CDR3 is TGTGCCAGCAGCTTCGTCGGCGGTCGGAACACTGAAGCTTTCTTT.

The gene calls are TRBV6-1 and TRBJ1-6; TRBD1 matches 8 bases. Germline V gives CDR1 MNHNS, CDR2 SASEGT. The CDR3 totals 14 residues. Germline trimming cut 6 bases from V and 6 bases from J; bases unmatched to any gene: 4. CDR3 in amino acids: CASRTDRVNSPLHF. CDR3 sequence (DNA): TGTGCCAGCAGGACGGACAGGGTTAATTCACCCCTCCACTTT.

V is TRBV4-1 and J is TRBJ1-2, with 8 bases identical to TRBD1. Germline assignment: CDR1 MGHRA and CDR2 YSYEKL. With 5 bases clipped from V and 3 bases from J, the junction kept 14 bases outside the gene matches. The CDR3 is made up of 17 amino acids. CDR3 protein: CASSGRGFQGAHYGYTF. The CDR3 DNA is TGCGCCAGCAGCGGTCGAGGCTTCCAGGGGGCCCACTATGGCTACACCTTC.

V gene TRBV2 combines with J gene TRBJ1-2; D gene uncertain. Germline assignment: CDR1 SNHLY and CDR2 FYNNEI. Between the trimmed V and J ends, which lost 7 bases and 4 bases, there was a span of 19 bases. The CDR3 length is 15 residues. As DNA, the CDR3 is TGTGCCAGCATTTCCCAGGCGGGCGCAATCTATGGCTACACCTTC. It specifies CASISQAGAIYGYTF.

CDR3 loop: CASSPGGDTQYF. CDR3 nucleotide sequence: TGTGCCAGCAGCCCCGGGGGGGATACGCAGTATTTT. The genes are TRBV25-1 and TRBJ2-3; 7 bases fit TRBD2. The CDR3 has 12 residues. Germline lookup yields CDR1 MGHDK and CDR2 SYGVNS. With V trimmed by 6 bases and J by 6 bases, 3 bases remained unmatched.

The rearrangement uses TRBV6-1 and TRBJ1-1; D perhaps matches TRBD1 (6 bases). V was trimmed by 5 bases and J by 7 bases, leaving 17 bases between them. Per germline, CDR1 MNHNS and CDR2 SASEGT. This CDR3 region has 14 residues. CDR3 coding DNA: TGTGCCAGCAGTCGATTAGTACAGGGAGTTGAAGCTTTCTTT. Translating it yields CASSRLVQGVEAFF.

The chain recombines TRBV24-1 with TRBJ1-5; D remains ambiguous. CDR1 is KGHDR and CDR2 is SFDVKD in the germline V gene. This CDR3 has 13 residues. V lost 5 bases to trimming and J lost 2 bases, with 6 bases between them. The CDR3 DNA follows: TGTGCCACCAGTGTGCAGGGCAATCAGCCCCAGCATTTT. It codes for CATSVQGNQPQHF.

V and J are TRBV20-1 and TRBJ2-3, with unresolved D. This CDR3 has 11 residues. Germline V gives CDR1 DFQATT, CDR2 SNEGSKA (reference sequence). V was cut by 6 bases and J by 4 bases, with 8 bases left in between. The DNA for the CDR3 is TGCAGTGCCGAAGGATCAGATACGCAGTATTTT. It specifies CSAEGSDTQYF.

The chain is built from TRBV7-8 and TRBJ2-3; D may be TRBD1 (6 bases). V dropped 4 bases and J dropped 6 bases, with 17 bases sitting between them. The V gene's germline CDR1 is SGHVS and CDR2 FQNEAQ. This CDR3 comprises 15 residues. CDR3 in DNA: TGTGCCAGCAGCTCTCCCCAGGGGATGGGGGATACGCAGTATTTT. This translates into CASSSPQGMGDTQYF.

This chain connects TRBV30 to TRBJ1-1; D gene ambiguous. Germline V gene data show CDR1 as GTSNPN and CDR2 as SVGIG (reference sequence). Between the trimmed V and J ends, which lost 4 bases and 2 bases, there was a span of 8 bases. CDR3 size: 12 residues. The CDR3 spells CAWTWRNTEAFF. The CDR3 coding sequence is TGTGCCTGGACGTGGAGAAACACTGAAGCTTTCTTT.

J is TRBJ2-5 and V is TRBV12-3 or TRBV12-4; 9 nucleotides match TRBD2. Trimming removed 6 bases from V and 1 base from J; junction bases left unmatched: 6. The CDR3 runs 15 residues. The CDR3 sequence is CASRRAGGIQETQYF. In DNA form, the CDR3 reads TGTGCCAGCAGACGTGCGGGGGGGATCCAAGAGACCCAGTACTTC.

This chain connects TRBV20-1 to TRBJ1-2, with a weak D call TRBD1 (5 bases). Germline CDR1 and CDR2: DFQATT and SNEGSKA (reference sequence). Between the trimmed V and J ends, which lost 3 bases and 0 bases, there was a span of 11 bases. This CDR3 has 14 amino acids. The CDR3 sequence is CSARFRGTNYGYTF. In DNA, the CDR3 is TGCAGTGCTAGGTTTCGGGGGACTAACTATGGCTACACCTTC.

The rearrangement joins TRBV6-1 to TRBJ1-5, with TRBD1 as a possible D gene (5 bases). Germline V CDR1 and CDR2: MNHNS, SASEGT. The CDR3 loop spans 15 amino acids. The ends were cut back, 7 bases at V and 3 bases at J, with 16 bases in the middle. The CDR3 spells CASTFPDKVNQPQHF. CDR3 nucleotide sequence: TGTGCCAGCACCTTCCCGGACAAAGTCAATCAGCCCCAGCATTTT.

Written as DNA, the CDR3 is TGTGCCACCAGTGGAGGCGACGGACAGAGACCCCAGTACTTC. Translation gives CATSGGDGQRPQYF. V gene TRBV24-1 combines with J gene TRBJ2-5; TRBD1 is a possible D gene (6 bases). Per germline, CDR1 KGHDR and CDR2 SFDVKD. The germline V and J ends were trimmed by 5 bases and 9 bases, with 18 bases remaining between them. The CDR3 runs 14 residues.

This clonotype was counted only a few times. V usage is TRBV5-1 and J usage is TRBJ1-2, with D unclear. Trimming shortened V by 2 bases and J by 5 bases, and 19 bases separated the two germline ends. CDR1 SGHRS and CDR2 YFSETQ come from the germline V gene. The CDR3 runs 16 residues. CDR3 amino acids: CASSFGGIRLNYGYTF. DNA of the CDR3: TGCGCCAGCAGCTTTGGTGGGATCCGGCTTAATTATGGCTACACCTTC.

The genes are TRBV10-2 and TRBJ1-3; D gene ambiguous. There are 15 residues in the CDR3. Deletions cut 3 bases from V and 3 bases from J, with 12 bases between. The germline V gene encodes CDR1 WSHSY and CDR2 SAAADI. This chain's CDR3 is CASSDGQSIGNTIYF. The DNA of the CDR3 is TGCGCCAGCAGTGACGGGCAGAGCATTGGAAACACCATATATTTT.

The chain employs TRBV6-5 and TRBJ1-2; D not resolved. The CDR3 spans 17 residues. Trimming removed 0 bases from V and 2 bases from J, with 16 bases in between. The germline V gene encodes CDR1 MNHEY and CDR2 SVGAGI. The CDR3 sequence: CASSYSFRAAGNYGYTF. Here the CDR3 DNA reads TGTGCCAGCAGTTACTCTTTTCGGGCAGCGGGGAACTATGGCTACACCTTC.